This TCR beta chain was captured by sequencing in a study of blood T cell repertoires in COVID-19. Ages ranged from about 18 to 89 years, with residence in fewer than 25 US areas. The germline V and J ends were trimmed by 0 bases and 8 bases, with 13 bases remaining between them. CDR1 MNHNY and CDR2 SVGAGI come from the germline V gene (reference sequence). The CDR3 consists of 14 residues. Measured with immunoSEQ multiplex PCR; TCRdb has only the in-frame clones, and not every one. The sample lists hundreds of thousands of clones, about 89% occurring once. The sequence was obtained from a man aged 35 to 55 in a cohort exposed to, infected with or recovered from COVID-19 (not recorded which). Sequencing was done on a sample of PBMCs or T cells enriched from blood (not recorded which). The chain is built from TRBV6-6 and TRBJ1-2, with D possibly TRBD1 on 6 matching bases. In DNA, the CDR3 is TGTGCCAGCAGTTACTCGTCAGGGGAGGGCGGCTACACCTTC. Translated, it gives CASSYSSGEGGYTF.